This passage covers 28 T cell receptor beta chains from one sample sequenced in a study of response to subunit inactivated influenza vaccine. TCRdb used MiXCR to reprocess the RT-PCR reads, holding one entry per CDR3 protein. The data hold approximately 200,000 distinct CDR3 sequences, with approximately 14% observed a single time. This sample comprised CD8+ T cells sorted from PBMCs, obtained about 5 days after vaccination. The receptor set was obtained from a man aged 45-65 years who received an inactivated influenza vaccine.

In this sample, this clonotype turned up a few times. The V gene is TRBV11-2, the J gene TRBJ2-6; D is uncertain. This CDR3 region has 17 residues. Germline V lookup: CDR1 SGHAT, CDR2 FQNNGV. Trimming shortened V by 1 base and J by 0 bases, and 10 bases separated the two germline ends. CDR3 sequence reads: CASSLVFLVSGANVLTF. The CDR3 region has the DNA TGTGCCAGCAGCTTAGTTTTTTTGGTCTCTGGGGCCAACGTCCTGACTTTC.

This rearrangement joins TRBV12-3 or TRBV12-4 to TRBJ1-4; D remains unclear. The CDR3 is 14 residues long. V lost 4 bases to trimming and J lost 5 bases, with 11 bases between them. The CDR3 here is CASSSPGGNEKLFF. The CDR3 DNA reads as TGTGCCAGCAGTTCGCCCGGCGGGAATGAAAAACTGTTTTTT.

In its sample, this clonotype was seen many times. V and J are TRBV7-9 and TRBJ2-5, with D possibly matching TRBD1 (6 bases). The CDR3 consists of 15 residues. V gave up 6 bases and J gave up 5 bases, with 19 bases separating them. Germline CDR1 is SEHNR and CDR2 is FQNEAQ (reference sequence). The CDR3 region has the DNA TGTGCCAGCAGTTACTCCGGGACCCAGGGGGAGACCCAGTACTTC. Translating it yields CASSYSGTQGETQYF.

The chain recombines TRBV11-2 with TRBJ2-7, with D perhaps TRBD1 (6 bases). Germline loops: CDR1 SGHAT, CDR2 FQNNGV. The CDR3 loop spans 12 amino acids. Deletions cut 1 base from V and 6 bases from J, with 7 bases between. DNA of the CDR3: TGTGCCAGCAGCTTAGTACAGGGCGAGCAGTACTTC. Residues: CASSLVQGEQYF.

The chain has TRBV6-2 or TRBV6-3 and TRBJ2-5, with D perhaps matching TRBD2 (6 bases). The CDR3 is made up of 17 amino acids. Trimming took off 0 bases at V and 0 bases at J, with 14 bases between the two ends. Germline CDR1 is MNHEY and CDR2 is SVGEGT. The CDR3 here is CASSYSIGGTYQETQYF. The CDR3 coding sequence is TGTGCCAGCAGTTACTCGATAGGCGGGACTTACCAAGAGACCCAGTACTTC.

Turning to this clonotype: At one boundary the junction diverges from the germline segment, which might be a read error. This CDR3 is CASSLRPGQGTQYF. In DNA, the CDR3 is TGTGCCAGCAGTCTCAGACCGGGGCAAGGGACCCAGTACTTC. J is TRBJ2-5 and V is TRBV28; D assignment may be TRBD1 or TRBD2 (5 bases each). The CDR3 spans 14 residues. Per the germline V gene, CDR1 is MDHEN and CDR2 is SYDVKM.

This clonotype was observed many times. The J gene is TRBJ1-2, the V gene TRBV29-1, with 8 bases lining up with TRBD1. Germline V gene sequence: CDR1 SQVTM, CDR2 ANQGSEA. V was pared by 5 bases and J by 5 bases, with 4 bases of the junction left unmatched. The CDR3 spans 12 residues. The CDR3 sequence: CSVKTGAYGYTF. The CDR3 nucleotides are TGCAGCGTTAAGACAGGGGCATATGGCTACACCTTC.

This clonotype was seen more than once but under ten times. V usage is TRBV28 and J usage is TRBJ2-7; 9 nucleotides line up with TRBD2. Per the germline V gene, CDR1 is MDHEN and CDR2 is SYDVKM. V was pared by 10 bases and J by 2 bases, with 15 bases of the junction left unmatched. The length of the CDR3 is 16 residues. CDR3 amino acids: CATKRAGGSTTYEQYF. The CDR3 region has the DNA TGTGCCACCAAGAGAGCGGGGGGCTCCACTACCTACGAGCAGTACTTC.

The chain couples TRBV7-9 to TRBJ2-2; 7 bases match TRBD1. The germline V gene encodes CDR1 SEHNR and CDR2 FQNEAQ (reference sequence). Unmatched junction bases numbered 9, after V lost 5 bases and J lost 6 bases. This CDR3 comprises 15 residues. This CDR3 reads CASSHDRVSAGELFF. DNA of the CDR3: TGTGCCAGCAGCCACGACAGGGTTAGCGCCGGGGAGCTGTTTTTT. The entire variable domain, with the rest obtained from reference TRBV7-9 and TRBJ2-2, is as follows: DTGVSQNPRHKITKRGQNVTFRCDPISEHNRLYWYRQTLGQGPEFLTYFQNEAQLEKSRLLSDRFSAERPKGSFSTLEIQRTEQGDSAMYLCASSHDRVSAGELFFGEGSRLTVL.

There are a few counts of this clonotype. The genes are TRBV9 and TRBJ2-1; TRBD2 matches at 9 bases. Germline loops: CDR1 SGDLS, CDR2 YYNGEE. V was pared by 2 bases and J by 10 bases, with 13 bases of the junction left unmatched. The CDR3 loop spans 16 amino acids. CDR3 nucleotide sequence: TGTGCCAGCAGCGTCGACATCGGGACTAGCAGTGAGGAGCAGTTCTTC. Protein: CASSVDIGTSSEEQFF. The complete variable domain, with remaining parts taken from reference TRBV9 and TRBJ2-1, reads DSGVTQTPKHLITATGQRVTLRCSPRSGDLSVYWYQQSLDQGLQFLIQYYNGEERAKGNILERFSAQQFPDLHSELNLSSLELGDSALYFCASSVDIGTSSEEQFFGPGTRLTVL.

The rearrangement joins TRBV24-1 to TRBJ2-1, with TRBD1 matching 8 bases. This CDR3 is built from 16 residues. Germline V gives CDR1 KGHDR, CDR2 SFDVKD. The V segment lost 4 bases and the J segment 0 bases; nucleotides outside the gene matches: 4. This CDR3 is CATSDPGQDSYNEQFF. DNA for the CDR3: TGTGCCACCAGTGACCCGGGACAGGACTCCTACAATGAGCAGTTCTTC.

The rearrangement uses TRBV4-3 and TRBJ1-5; D may be TRBD1 (5 bases). The CDR3 consists of 14 residues. Trimming cost V 0 bases and J 7 bases, with 10 bases left between them. Germline CDR1 LGHNA, CDR2 YSLEER. CDR3: CASSQEVGRQPQHF. The CDR3 coding sequence is TGCGCCAGCAGCCAAGAGGTGGGGCGCCAGCCCCAGCATTTT.

This clonotype was detected only a few times. The rearrangement joins TRBV4-3 to TRBJ2-6, with D unclear. V dropped 3 bases and J dropped 0 bases, with 9 bases sitting between them. This CDR3 is 16 amino acids long. Germline lookup yields CDR1 LGHNA and CDR2 YSLEER. CDR3 in amino acids: CASSHGWGSGANVLTF. The CDR3 DNA sequence: TGCGCCAGCAGCCATGGATGGGGCTCTGGGGCCAACGTCCTGACTTTC.

This clonotype was counted between two and nine times. This chain connects TRBV30 to TRBJ2-7; D perhaps matches TRBD1 (6 bases). Germline CDR1 is GTSNPN and CDR2 is SVGIG (reference sequence). The CDR3 runs to 13 residues. V shed 5 bases and J shed 7 bases, with 18 bases lying between them. The CDR3 here is CAWSDRLIGEQYF. CDR3 nucleotides: TGTGCCTGGTCCGACAGGCTCATAGGGGAGCAGTACTTC.

The rearrangement uses TRBV3-1 and TRBJ2-7; TRBD2 is a possible D gene (5 bases). V dropped 1 base and J dropped 0 bases, with 16 bases sitting between them. Germline CDR1 is LGHDT and CDR2 is YNNKEL (reference sequence). The CDR3 contains 17 residues. CDR3 sequence reads: CASSQVIHSDDSYEQYF. The CDR3 coding sequence is TGTGCCAGCAGCCAAGTTATTCATAGCGACGACTCCTACGAGCAGTACTTC.

The chain recombines TRBV20-1 with TRBJ2-1, with TRBD1 identical over 8 bases. Germline loops: CDR1 DFQATT, CDR2 SNEGSKA (reference sequence). The J segment lost 5 bases and the V segment lost 6 bases, leaving 12 bases of the junction unmatched. The CDR3 runs to 15 residues. The CDR3 region has the DNA TGCAGTGCCAGCCCCAGGGGGCTATCCCACAATGAGCAGTTCTTC. Protein: CSASPRGLSHNEQFF.

The chain combines TRBV7-9 with TRBJ2-7; possible D gene TRBD1, 5 bases. The CDR3 runs 15 residues. Germline loops: CDR1 SEHNR, CDR2 FQNEAQ (reference sequence). V lost 6 bases, J lost 4 bases, and 19 bases lay in between. The CDR3 DNA follows: TGTGCCAGCAGAGGAGACAGCTCCAAACCATACGAGCAGTACTTC. This encodes CASRGDSSKPYEQYF.

This clonotype was observed a handful of times. The V gene is TRBV6-1, the J gene TRBJ2-5; D is uncertain. V gave up 4 bases and J gave up 1 base, with 10 bases separating them. Germline V lookup: CDR1 MNHNS, CDR2 SASEGT. CDR3 length: 14 residues. CDR3 in amino acids: CASSGLWGQETQYF. The CDR3 DNA sequence: TGTGCCAGCAGTGGATTATGGGGCCAAGAGACCCAGTACTTC.

The rearrangement links TRBV7-9 to TRBJ2-1; 7 bases align to TRBD1. This CDR3 is 16 amino acids long. With V trimmed by 5 bases and J by 4 bases, 11 bases remained unmatched. Germline assignment: CDR1 SEHNR and CDR2 FQNEAQ (reference sequence). The CDR3 nucleotides read TGTGCCAGCAGCCCCTGGACCGGGACAGTTTACAATGAGCAGTTCTTC. Its protein product is CASSPWTGTVYNEQFF.

This clonotype was counted a few times. V gene TRBV3-1 combines with J gene TRBJ2-1; 10 bases fit TRBD2. The CDR3 covers 17 residues. V gave up 11 bases and J gave up 3 bases; unmatched junction bases: 16. In germline, CDR1 is LGHDT, CDR2 YNNKEL (reference sequence). CDR3 sequence reads: CACCQDPSGRIYNEQFF. The CDR3 DNA is TGTGCCTGCTGCCAAGATCCTAGCGGGAGAATCTACAATGAGCAGTTCTTC.

The chain is built from TRBV4-1 and TRBJ2-2; no clear D gene. From germline, CDR1 is MGHRA and CDR2 YSYEKL. This CDR3 region has 15 residues. V was pared by 5 bases and J by 4 bases, with 14 bases between. The DNA of the CDR3 is TGCGCCAGCAGCACCCGTTACAGTAGCACCGGGGAGCTGTTTTTT. This translates into CASSTRYSSTGELFF.

This clonotype was found a few times. The chain uses TRBV4-2 and TRBJ2-1; D is ambiguous. Germline-derived CDR1 and CDR2 are LGHNA and YNFKEQ. V was pared by 2 bases and J by 6 bases, with 8 bases between. The CDR3 length is 13 residues. Here the CDR3 DNA reads TGTGCCAGCAGCCAATATATCCCCAATGAGCAGTTCTTC. Translated: CASSQYIPNEQFF.

This clonotype was observed a handful of times. The CDR3 DNA sequence: TGTGCCAGCAGCCGTGGGGCGACGTGGGAGCAGTACTTC. It codes for CASSRGATWEQYF. This chain links TRBV7-9 with TRBJ2-7, with D possibly matching TRBD1 (5 bases). Germline V gene sequence: CDR1 SEHNR, CDR2 FQNEAQ (reference sequence). This CDR3 spans 13 amino acids. Trimming removed 5 bases at V and 7 bases at J, with 15 bases between.

This clonotype came up a few times. This rearrangement joins TRBV20-1 to TRBJ1-4; no clear D. The V end lost 1 base, the J end lost 10 bases, and 13 bases lay between the germline ends. Germline V CDR1 and CDR2: DFQATT, SNEGSKA (reference sequence). CDR3 length equals 13 residues. CDR3 residues: CSARAVTVGKLFF. As DNA, the CDR3 is TGCAGTGCTAGAGCAGTCACCGTCGGAAAACTGTTTTTT.

The chain recombines TRBV11-1 with TRBJ2-7, with 10 bases identical to TRBD1. The CDR3 has 16 residues. Unmatched junction bases numbered 16, after V lost 5 bases and J lost 9 bases. Per the germline V gene, CDR1 is SGHAT and CDR2 is FQDESV (reference sequence). CDR3 nucleotides: TGTGCCAGCAGCCCTCGGACAGGGGGAGCGGTATGGGGGCAGTACTTC. It yields the protein CASSPRTGGAVWGQYF.

The sample holds a few counts of this clonotype. This chain uses TRBV7-8 with TRBJ2-7; D may match TRBD1 or TRBD2 (5 bases each). V dropped 3 bases and J dropped 0 bases, with 15 bases sitting between them. The CDR3 contains 16 residues. Germline CDR1 and CDR2: SGHVS and FQNEAQ. Here the CDR3 reads CASSLFEGRSSYEQYF. In DNA form, the CDR3 reads TGTGCCAGCAGCTTGTTCGAGGGGCGGAGCTCCTACGAGCAGTACTTC.

This clonotype has a count of ten or more. The chain employs TRBV7-8 and TRBJ1-2, with 7 bases fitting TRBD1. This CDR3 spans 16 amino acids. Unmatched junction bases numbered 10, after V lost 0 bases and J lost 6 bases. Germline V gene sequence: CDR1 SGHVS, CDR2 FQNEAQ. The DNA of the CDR3 is TGTGCCAGCAGCTTAGCGCCAACAGGGGAACGTCATGGCTACACCTTC. This gives the protein CASSLAPTGERHGYTF. The whole variable domain, remainder taken from reference TRBV7-8 and TRBJ1-2, is GAGVSQSPRYKVAKRGQDVALRCDPISGHVSLFWYQQALGQGPEFLTYFQNEAQLDKSGLPSDRFFAERPEGSVSTLKIQRTQQEDSAVYLCASSLAPTGERHGYTFGSGTRLTVV.

This chain joins TRBV6-2 or TRBV6-3 and TRBJ2-1, with no clear D. V lost 8 bases and J lost 12, with 14 bases in between. Germline loops: CDR1 MNHEY, CDR2 SVGEGT. The CDR3 has 11 amino acids. The CDR3 spells CASLDLGSQFF. DNA of the CDR3: TGTGCCAGCCTGGACCTAGGCTCGCAGTTCTTC.